This TCR beta chain was identified in a study of early T cells in non-severe SARS-CoV-2 infection. In TCRdb, the 5' RACE reads were re-called with MiXCR into one record per CDR3 protein. Seen here are tens of thousands of distinct CDR3 sequences, around a quarter observed once, and the top ten hold roughly 4.6%. The CDR3 is 15 residues long. V gave up 6 bases and J gave up 3 bases, with 14 bases separating them. Germline V gives CDR1 SEHNR, CDR2 FQNEAQ (reference sequence). This clonotype was picked up many times. V is TRBV7-9 and J is TRBJ2-2; the D gene is possibly TRBD2 (6 bases). The TCR sequence derives from an adult who was a healthcare worker with PCR-confirmed SARS-CoV-2 infection or an uninfected control (not recorded which). Sequenced material: whole blood, taken at baseline. The CDR3 spells CASSSWGVDTGELFF. CDR3 sequence (DNA): TGTGCCAGCAGTTCCTGGGGGGTAGACACCGGGGAGCTGTTTTTT. The full variable domain, with the rest looked up from reference TRBV7-9 and TRBJ2-2, is DTGVSQNPRHKITKRGQNVTFRCDPISEHNRLYWYRQTLGQGPEFLTYFQNEAQLEKSRLLSDRFSAERPKGSFSTLEIQRTEQGDSAMYLCASSSWGVDTGELFFGEGSRLTVL.